The next 7 T cell receptor delta chains were all read from a single sample in a study of γδ T cells in repeated Plasmodium falciparum infection. Vgamma9/Vdelta2+ and Vdelta2-negative gammadelta T cells were flow-sorted from PBMC for bulk sequencing. TCRdb re-called clones from the multiplex PCR reads using CATT. The sample includes 40,000 to 55,000 delta-chain clones, approximately 2% of them seen just once. Material for sequencing was gamma-delta T cells from blood. These receptors all come from a pool of human donors (malaria-infected and uninfected, not separated).

Ten or more counts support this clone. Only one base separates this from a far larger clonotype, so it likely reflects a read error. The sample carries other DNA sequences with the same CDR3. The chain links TRDV3 to TRDJ1; no definite D call. Germline CDR1 TVYSNPD, CDR2 GDNSRS (reference sequence). The CDR3 consists of 14 residues. V was clipped by 2 bases and J by 0 bases, with 13 bases between them. The chain's CDR3 is CAFEPPTYTDKLIF. The CDR3 nucleotides read TGTGCCTTTGAGCCCCCGACGTACACCGATAAACTCATCTTT.

About this clone itself: TCRdb lists the protein of a much larger clone for this DNA, which differs at residue 21, so this is likely a read error; the protein given here is translated from the DNA itself. J gene calling gave no result, while the V gene is TRDV1; the table gives TRDD3 as D, unverified against the DNA. CDR1 is TSWWSYY, CDR2 QGS, per germline. The CDR3 runs 23 residues. The CDR3 region is CALGVPSIPFHSTGGRAQDKHIF. DNA of the CDR3: TGTGCTCTTGGGGTTCCGTCTATTCCCTTCCACAGTACTGGGGGGCGAGCCCAGGATAAACACATCTTT.

The table lists this clone with many counts. A read error likely explains this, since a far larger clone differs by one base. Other nucleotide sequences in the sample specify the same CDR3. V gene TRDV1 combines with J gene TRDJ1; TRDD3 agrees at 11 bases. Germline matching of the DNA provided the J gene here, since TCRdb leaves it blank. Germline V gives CDR1 TSWWSYY, CDR2 QGS. The CDR3 consists of 23 residues. The CDR3: CALGSTWAAPFLFGGYDTDKLIF. The CDR3 bases are TGCGCTCTTGGGTCAACTTGGGCGGCTCCCTTCCTGTTTGGGGGATACGACACCGATAAACTCATCTTT.

This clone was found many times. A read error likely explains why the TCRdb protein, taken from a much larger clone, differs from this DNA's translation at residue 6; the protein shown is translated from the DNA. The chain joins TRDV1 to TRDJ1; D is ambiguous. TCRdb does not report a J gene; here it was assigned by matching the DNA to germline references. The CDR3 is made up of 14 amino acids. The germline V and J ends were trimmed by 4 bases and 7 bases, with 16 bases remaining between them. CDR1 is TSWWSYY and CDR2 is QGS in the germline V gene. In nucleotides, the CDR3 is TGTGCTCTTGGGGGGTCTCCCTTTAGCGGTAAACTCATCTTT. Its translation is CALGGSPFSGKLIF.

Concerning this clone itself: The TCRdb record carries a much larger clone's protein, which differs from this DNA's translation at residue 16; a read error is the likely cause, and the protein listed here is the DNA translation. V is TRDV1 and J is TRDJ1; TRDD3 agrees at 9 bases. In the absence of a J gene in TCRdb, the DNA was matched to germline to assign it here. The length of the CDR3 is 25 residues. V lost 2 bases, J lost 0 bases, and 31 bases stayed unmatched. CDR1 is TSWWSYY, CDR2 QGS, per germline. CDR3 loop: CALGEGSYFLSTYWGTRWYTDKLIF. DNA for the CDR3: TGTGCTCTTGGGGAAGGTTCGTACTTCCTATCGACATACTGGGGGACACGCTGGTACACCGATAAACTCATCTTT.

This clone turned up a few times. The likely explanation is a read error, given a far larger clone one base away. Other DNA sequences in this sample translate to the same CDR3. The genes are TRDV2 and TRDJ1, with TRDD3 as a possible D gene (6 bases). The J gene, missing from TCRdb, was assigned here through DNA to germline matching. In germline, CDR1 is GEAIGNYY, CDR2 EKD. CDR3 size: 17 residues. In DNA form, the CDR3 reads TGTGCCTGCGACACCCTCGGGGGGAACAAAAACACCGATAAACTCATCTTT. This encodes CACDTLGGNKNTDKLIF.

In this sample, this clone is medium-sized. The chain couples TRDV2 to TRDJ1; 9 positions match TRDD3. The CDR3 length is 16 residues. With 3 bases clipped from V and 11 bases from J, the junction kept 18 bases outside the gene matches. Germline-derived CDR1 and CDR2 are GEAIGNYY and EKD. DNA for the CDR3: TGTGCCTGTGACCCTCTACTGGGGGACCTAAAAGAAGTTCTCATCTTT. Encoded protein: CACDPLLGDLKEVLIF.